This passage covers 30 T cell receptor beta chains from one sample sequenced in a study of glioma-infiltrating T cells after dendritic cell vaccination. Using immunoSEQ multiplex PCR, the repertoire was profiled, and TCRdb retains in-frame clones only, with some absent. The sample lists tens of thousands of clones, approximately 83% seen once, with around 10% in the top ten. The source material was blood, sampled before dendritic cell vaccination. These receptors all stem from a human donor with glioblastoma.

This chain connects TRBV12-5 to TRBJ2-5; D might be TRBD1 (5 bases). TRBJ2-7 matches the DNA end more closely, so the J call is doubtful. The germline CDR1 and CDR2 sequences are LGHNT and FRNRAP. This CDR3 spans 15 amino acids. For the CDR3, the DNA is TGTGCTAGTGGTTTGGTAAGGGGTCTGGGGTACGAGCAGTACTTC. It is translated as CASGLVRGLGYEQYF.

Only a few counts were recorded for this clone. This chain links TRBV7-6 with TRBJ1-3; D is undetermined. V was shortened by 8 bases and J by 0 bases, with 11 bases between the two germline ends. Germline values: CDR1 SGHVS, CDR2 FNYEAQ. The CDR3 consists of 14 residues. CDR3 sequence: CASGLAHSGNTIYF. DNA for the CDR3: TGTGCCAGCGGACTGGCGCACTCTGGAAACACCATATATTTT.

This chain joins TRBV27 and TRBJ2-3; tentatively, D is TRBD1 (7 bases). CDR1 is MNHEY and CDR2 is SMNVEV in the germline V gene (reference sequence). This CDR3 contains 15 residues. Trimming cost V 7 bases and J 5 bases, with 19 bases left between them. The CDR3 DNA follows: TGTGCCAGCACGTCAGGAGGGGGCTTTAGAGATACGCAGTATTTT. This encodes CASTSGGGFRDTQYF.

The genes are TRBV21-1 and TRBJ2-2; the table's D call of TRBD2 was not tested on the DNA. TRBV21-1 is flagged as a pseudogene. This CDR3 has 17 residues. This CDR3 is CASTFGLAETNTGELFF. CDR3 bases: TGTGCCAGCACCTTCGGACTAGCGGAAACGAACACCGGGGAGCTGTTTTTT.

This clone was detected once. At the DNA level, this CDR3 is encoded by other sequences in the same sample as well. V and J are TRBV6-1 and TRBJ1-3; 8 bases fit TRBD1. This CDR3 is 13 amino acids long. Per the germline V gene, CDR1 is MNHNS and CDR2 is SASEGT. V lost 6 bases and J lost 3; bases outside the gene matches: 1. In DNA, the CDR3 is TGTGCCAGCAGACAGGGGGGTGGAAACACCATATATTTT. Amino acids: CASRQGGGNTIYF.

The J gene is TRBJ1-2, the V gene TRBV20-1, with 9 bases identical to TRBD1. The CDR3 spans 11 residues. V lost 6 bases and J lost 8; bases outside the gene matches: 4. CDR1 and CDR2 from the germline V gene are DFQATT and SNEGSKA (reference sequence). The CDR3 spells CSAPGTGGYTF. CDR3 bases: TGCAGTGCCCCGGGGACAGGGGGCTACACCTTC.

V is TRBV12-5 and J is TRBJ2-5; 8 positions agree with TRBD2. Judging by the DNA end, TRBJ2-7 fits better; the J call may be wrong. The CDR3 loop spans 14 amino acids. The germline V gene encodes CDR1 LGHNT and CDR2 FRNRAP. The CDR3: CASGPRLASYEQYF. Here the CDR3 DNA reads TGTGCTAGTGGCCCTCGACTAGCGTCCTACGAGCAGTACTTC.

This rearrangement joins TRBV2 to TRBJ2-2; 7 bases fit TRBD1. This CDR3 has 13 residues. V was pared by 7 bases and J by 4 bases, with 3 bases of the junction left unmatched. Germline lookup yields CDR1 SNHLY and CDR2 FYNNEI. This CDR3 reads CASTNRGTGELFF. CDR3 DNA: TGTGCCAGCACAAACAGGGGCACCGGGGAGCTGTTTTTT. Full variable domain (rest looked up from reference TRBV2 and TRBJ2-2): EPEVTQTPSHQVTQMGQEVILRCVPISNHLYFYWYRQILGQKVEFLVSFYNNEISEKSEIFDDQFSVERPDGSNFTLKIRSTKLEDSAMYFCASTNRGTGELFFGEGSRLTVL.

The J gene is TRBJ2-5, the V gene TRBV5-1; no clear D. This CDR3 is 14 amino acids long. The V gene's germline CDR1 is SGHRS and CDR2 YFSETQ. V lost 3 bases and J lost 1, with 10 bases in between. In DNA, the CDR3 is TGCGCCAGCAGCTCCCAAAAACTCCAAGAGACCCAGTACTTC. Its protein is CASSSQKLQETQYF.

The chain links TRBV7-2 to TRBJ1-1, with D possibly being TRBD1 (5 bases). The CDR3 consists of 15 residues. The germline CDR1 and CDR2 sequences are SGHTA and FQGNSA. Trimming pared 4 bases from V and 5 bases from J, leaving 17 bases between. The CDR3 sequence is CASSSGTAMRTEAFF. CDR3 bases: TGTGCCAGCAGCTCGGGGACTGCCATGAGGACTGAAGCTTTCTTT.

The V and J genes are TRBV19 and TRBJ2-4, with D perhaps TRBD2 (5 bases). The V gene's germline CDR1 is LNHDA and CDR2 SQIVND (reference sequence). The V end lost 6 bases, the J end lost 0 bases, and 12 bases lay between the germline ends. The CDR3 consists of 15 residues. The CDR3 protein is CASREGSSAKNIQYF. CDR3 sequence (DNA): TGTGCCAGTAGAGAAGGGAGTTCAGCCAAAAACATTCAGTACTTC.

This clone was detected only a few times. The chain joins TRBV2 to TRBJ2-6; D might be TRBD1 (6 bases). V lost 4 bases, J lost 0 bases, and 16 bases lay in between. This CDR3 contains 18 residues. Germline V lookup: CDR1 SNHLY, CDR2 FYNNEI. CDR3 sequence: CASSVNRVPLSGANVLTF. CDR3 sequence (DNA): TGTGCCAGCAGTGTGAACAGGGTCCCTCTCTCTGGGGCCAACGTCCTGACTTTC.

The chain links TRBV9 to TRBJ2-5, with TRBD1 matching 9 bases. The J segment lost 5 bases and the V segment lost 4 bases, leaving 12 bases of the junction unmatched. From germline, CDR1 is SGDLS and CDR2 YYNGEE. The CDR3 sequence is 16 residues long. This CDR3 is CASSSRGTGRYETQYF. The CDR3 bases are TGTGCCAGCAGCTCCCGCGGGACAGGGCGGTATGAGACCCAGTACTTC.

J is TRBJ2-4 and V is TRBV6-1, with D perhaps TRBD2 (6 bases). This CDR3 region has 13 residues. Looked up from germline, CDR1 is MNHNS and CDR2 is SASEGT. Trimming pared 7 bases from V and 9 bases from J, leaving 16 bases between. DNA for the CDR3: TGTGCCAGCAACCCTTGGGGGGACGCCATTCAGTACTTC. It yields the protein CASNPWGDAIQYF.

This clone was observed a single time. The V call is TRBV10-3, the J call TRBJ2-5; 14 bases map to TRBD2. The trim removed 10 bases at V and 5 bases at J, leaving 6 bases unmatched. There are 14 residues in the CDR3. Per germline, CDR1 ENHRY and CDR2 SYGVKD. The CDR3 sequence is CATATSGGAETQYF. Here the CDR3 DNA reads TGTGCCACTGCGACTAGCGGGGGGGCGGAGACCCAGTACTTC.

This chain links TRBV18 with TRBJ1-5; TRBD1 agrees at 7 bases. The V gene end was trimmed by 5 bases and the J gene end by 0 bases; junction bases not matched to a gene: 4. Germline loops: CDR1 KGHSH, CDR2 LQKENI. This CDR3 is 15 amino acids long. The CDR3, as DNA: TGTGCCAGCTCATTTACAGGGGATAGCAATCAGCCCCAGCATTTT. It is translated as CASSFTGDSNQPQHF.

This clone was observed a handful of times. V gene TRBV2 combines with J gene TRBJ2-7; D is perhaps TRBD1 (6 bases). Germline CDR1 SNHLY, CDR2 FYNNEI. With 6 bases removed from V and 9 bases from J, the gap between germline ends came to 12 bases. The CDR3 covers 11 residues. CDR3 nucleotide sequence: TGTGCCAGCAGCAACGGACAGTCGCAGTACTTC. As protein: CASSNGQSQYF.

The chain links TRBV11-2 to TRBJ1-1; D is possibly TRBD1 (5 bases). Trimming pared 5 bases from V and 1 base from J, leaving 17 bases between. Germline V gives CDR1 SGHAT, CDR2 FQNNGV. There are 16 residues in the CDR3. CDR3 coding DNA: TGTGCCAGCAGCGGTCCGACAGACAACAGGAACACTGAAGCTTTCTTT. It specifies CASSGPTDNRNTEAFF.

The rearrangement links TRBV2 to TRBJ1-4; tentative D call: TRBD1 (6 bases). This CDR3 comprises 13 residues. Germline loops: CDR1 SNHLY, CDR2 FYNNEI. V dropped 9 bases and J dropped 5 bases, with 13 bases sitting between them. The DNA for the CDR3 is TGTGCCAGTCTCAAGGGGGAGAATGAAAAACTGTTTTTT. Translating it yields CASLKGENEKLFF. Full variable domain (missing parts from reference TRBV2 and TRBJ1-4): EPEVTQTPSHQVTQMGQEVILRCVPISNHLYFYWYRQILGQKVEFLVSFYNNEISEKSEIFDDQFSVERPDGSNFTLKIRSTKLEDSAMYFCASLKGENEKLFFGSGTQLSVL.

This clone has only one observation. V is TRBV30 and J is TRBJ2-7; 9 bases are shared with TRBD1. Trimming at V came to 8 bases and at J to 5 bases, leaving 10 bases not matched to a gene. This CDR3 has 13 amino acids. Germline loops: CDR1 GTSNPN, CDR2 SVGIG (reference sequence). This chain's CDR3 is CAAPGQGNHEQYF. The CDR3 region has the DNA TGTGCCGCCCCGGGACAGGGCAACCACGAGCAGTACTTC.

V is TRBV30 and J is TRBJ2-3, with TRBD2 matching over 10 bases. The CDR3 covers 15 residues. The junction had 7 bases not matched to a gene; V was cut back by 2 bases and J by 5 bases. Germline V gene lookup returns CDR1 GTSNPN and CDR2 SVGIG (reference sequence). The CDR3 protein is CAWSRAGGLIDTQYF. CDR3 DNA sequence: TGTGCCTGGAGTCGAGCGGGGGGGCTTATAGATACGCAGTATTTT.

The gene calls are TRBV6-5 and TRBJ2-1; TRBD2 aligns across 8 bases. CDR1 and CDR2 from the germline V gene are MNHEY and SVGAGI. The trim removed 0 bases at V and 8 bases at J, leaving 9 bases unmatched. This CDR3 is built from 16 residues. The CDR3, as DNA: TGTGCCAGCAGTTACTCGAAATTCGGGAGGGCGGATGAGCAGTTCTTC. It translates to CASSYSKFGRADEQFF.

The chain recombines TRBV7-2 with TRBJ1-1, with TRBD1 identical over 8 bases. Germline V gene sequence: CDR1 SGHTA, CDR2 FQGNSA. CDR3 size: 16 residues. V shed 5 bases, J shed 4 bases, and the junction held 12 bases outside the gene matches. The CDR3 DNA reads TGTGCCAGCAGCCCTGGGTCCAGGGGGCAAAGCACTGAAGCTTTCTTT. Translated: CASSPGSRGQSTEAFF.

The CDR3 loop reads CASSPGQGKENEQFF. The CDR3 DNA is TGCGCCAGCTCGCCGGGACAGGGGAAAGAGAATGAGCAGTTCTTC. The chain joins TRBV5-1 to TRBJ2-1, with 10 bases aligning to TRBD1. V trimming: 7 bases; J trimming: 7 bases; junction bases outside the gene matches: 11. CDR3 size: 15 residues. CDR1 and CDR2 from the germline V gene are SGHRS and YFSETQ.

This chain connects TRBV19 to TRBJ1-2; no definite D call. This CDR3 is built from 14 residues. The germline CDR1 and CDR2 sequences are LNHDA and SQIVND (reference sequence). V was clipped by 3 bases and J by 6 bases, with 14 bases between them. CDR3 loop: CASSILWSGHGYTF. The CDR3 coding sequence is TGTGCCAGTAGTATTCTATGGTCCGGTCATGGCTACACCTTC.

The chain is built from TRBV6-6 and TRBJ2-7, with a weak D call TRBD2 (5 bases). Trimming left V 2 bases short and J 4 bases short, with 9 bases between. The germline gives CDR1 MNHNY, CDR2 SVGAGI (reference sequence). The CDR3 is 13 amino acids. The CDR3 DNA follows: TGTGCCAGCAGTTACGGTGCGGGTTACGAGCAGTACTTC. Translated: CASSYGAGYEQYF.

The chain combines TRBV7-2 with TRBJ1-3, with D uncertain. Germline V gene sequence: CDR1 SGHTA, CDR2 FQGNSA. The CDR3 contains 16 residues. V lost 2 bases to trimming and J lost 0 bases, with 11 bases between them. CDR3 bases: TGTGCCAGCAGCTTAAGACATTCCAGCTCTGGAAACACCATATATTTT. Translation: CASSLRHSSSGNTIYF.

The chain uses TRBV19 and TRBJ2-7, with 11 bases identical to TRBD2. Germline CDR1 is LNHDA and CDR2 is SQIVND (reference sequence). Losses at the gene ends were 6 bases for V and 2 bases for J; bases not matched to a gene: 3. The CDR3 is 14 residues long. The CDR3 coding sequence is TGTGCCAGTAGACAGGGACTAGCGGCCTACGAGCAGTACTTC. This codes for CASRQGLAAYEQYF.

The rearrangement joins TRBV9 to TRBJ2-3, with TRBD1 matching over 8 bases. Germline V lookup: CDR1 SGDLS, CDR2 YYNGEE. Trimming removed 3 bases from V and 2 bases from J; junction bases left unmatched: 8. The CDR3 spans 16 residues. CDR3 protein: CASSAAGGDYTDTQYF. The CDR3 DNA is TGTGCCAGCAGCGCCGCAGGGGGCGACTACACAGATACGCAGTATTTT.

V is TRBV27 and J is TRBJ2-1; 7 positions agree with TRBD1. CDR1 and CDR2 (germline): MNHEY, SMNVEV (reference sequence). The CDR3 is 16 amino acids. The V and J ends lost 5 bases and 0 bases, in that order; junction bases with no gene match: 7. In nucleotides, the CDR3 is TGTGCCAGCAGTGGACAGGACATTAGCTCCTACAATGAGCAGTTCTTC. Residues: CASSGQDISSYNEQFF.